This T cell receptor beta chain was captured by sequencing in a study of cytomegalovirus exposure and HLA in healthy donors. Study-wide points: The study flagged 150 to 200 TCR beta chains as cytomegalovirus-associated. As confirmed in vitro, a few CMV-associated chains were specific for CMV antigens. Cytomegalovirus status, reportedly, was diagnosed with high specificity and sensitivity by the classifier.

The donors were part of the validation cohort, which consisted of more than 90 subjects and was separate from the first cohort of under 850 subjects. To note about this clone: What it recognizes is unknown.

Method: immunoSEQ multiplex PCR; TCRdb's copy keeps in-frame clones and lacks some. The repertoire holds about 150,000 clones, with 70% to 90% as singletons. The TCR comes from a woman aged 18-29 years in good health and CMV-seropositive. Material: PBMCs.

The CDR3 region has the DNA TGCGCCAGCAGCCAAGTCCAGGGGGCTTCGGCTTTCTTT. It codes for CASSQVQGASAFF. This sequence joins TRBV4-1 and TRBJ1-1; 8 bases map to TRBD1. The CDR3 totals 13 residues. V gave up 1 base and J gave up 11 bases; unmatched junction bases: 6. Germline values: CDR1 MGHRA, CDR2 YSYEKL.